The present entry profiles one TCR beta chain with its context. The CDR3 contains 13 residues. Deletions cut 7 bases from V and 3 bases from J, with 15 bases between. Germline V CDR1 and CDR2: DFQATT, SNEGSKA (reference sequence). This entry belongs to a study of patients and donors after allogeneic stem cell transplantation. TCRdb used MiXCR to reprocess the RT-PCR reads, holding one entry per CDR3 protein. The data hold some 880,000 distinct CDR3 sequences, with roughly 17% observed a single time. The V gene is TRBV20-1, the J gene TRBJ1-1; D may be TRBD1 (5 bases). Sequencing used blood, either unsorted or a sorted T cell fraction (not recorded which). This receptor was taken from a human donor who was either an allogeneic HSCT recipient or a stem cell or donor lymphocyte infusion donor (not recorded which). It is not recorded whose cells these are; they may come from a transplant donor. CDR3 region: CSGLPGAHTEAFF. CDR3 DNA sequence: TGCAGTGGTCTTCCCGGGGCCCACACTGAAGCTTTCTTT.